This T cell receptor beta chain was sequenced for a study of persistence of HIV-infected CD4 T cells (dated by TCRdb to 2020 to 2022). Background on the whole study: The study isolated CMV- and HIV-1 Gag-responding CD4+ T cells from ART-treated individuals to examine antigen-driven clonal expansion of HIV-1-infected cells. The median time the participants had spent on suppressive ART was over 7 years. Cross-participant TCR cluster analysis included about 8 participants for CMV and six or seven participants for Gag. Proviral sequencing was used to assess clonality among infected cells, whereas TCRbeta sequencing gauged the clonality of all cells within each sorted population. Peripheral blood samples of up to about 180 mL were taken at multiple time points, with the exception of two participants who underwent leukapheresis at a single time point. Study-wide conclusions, independent of this receptor: TCRbeta richness in CMV- and Gag-responding cells was significantly lower than in anti-CD3/anti-CD28-responding cells; CMV-responding cells had higher oligoclonality than CD3/CD28-stimulated and Gag-responding cells. Few individuals were included in the study, and only a limited range of antigens was tested. Degenerate expanded CDR3beta sequences were enriched in antigen-responding cells, suggesting convergent selection of CD4+ responses to CMV and Gag. Restriction of bulk TCR analyses to the rare CMV-responding cells that actually carried HIV-1 proviruses was not possible. Within the same sorted populations, how oligoclonal the TCRs were correlated with how oligoclonal the proviruses were.

The immunoSEQ hsTCRB assay version 4 in survey mode was used to sequence TCRbeta repertoires from genomic DNA. For TCRbeta sequencing, genomic DNA was diluted to around 9.9 ng/uL, with up to 1 ug used per sample. The study's processing was this. ImmunoSeq Analyzer 3.0 was used for analysis of TCRbeta data, and diversity was computed on productive nucleotide rearrangements. Using the Immunarch R package, lower-bound TCR diversity was estimated with the improved Chao index and clonality was estimated with the Gini coefficient. Different nucleotide rearrangements encoding the same CDR3beta amino acid sequence were treated as distinct clonotypes. TCRbeta sequences significantly enriched in antigen-responding cells relative to anti-CD3/anti-CD28-activated cells were identified by differential abundance analysis. Using predicted peptide-MHC specificity as the basis, GLIPH2 grouped TCRs into clusters, both for each participant individually and for the merged data sets that combined participants. In TCRdb, the immuneACCESS table is reduced to in-frame sequences with V and J assigned. These tables do not hold every clone; where another copy was compared, an unresolved V gene accounts for under half, and the others remain unexplained. V, J and clone size are taken as reported in that table, and D and trimming were inferred from the DNA itself. The sample yields tens of thousands of clones; 75% to 85% were counted once. The ten largest make up 15% to 20% of the sample.

Notes on this clone: Its antigen target is currently unknown. Per-base qualities were not stored, and no clone one base away is much larger.

Trimming leaves V shorter by 2 bases and J shorter by 2 bases, with the junction holding 4 bases beyond the gene matches. CDR3 length: 17 amino acids, cysteine to phenylalanine. The only DNA kept is the CDR3, 51 bases in frame from the first base. CDR1 and CDR2 are read off the germline V gene as KGHSH and LQKENI. Reading the label with the study, this specimen's treatment or condition is: suppressive antiretroviral therapy. A pool of overlapping 15-mer peptides from HIV-1 Gag, at around 1 ug per peptide per mL, was used to stimulate the cells. Nonresponding CD40L-negative CD69-negative CD45RO-high memory CD4+ T cells were sorted as memory populations depleted of antigen-responding cells. Participants were HIV-1-infected adults who started suppressive ART during chronic infection. For at least 4 years, participants had undetectable plasma HIV-1 RNA, below 50 copies/mL. To be included, a participant needed positive CMV serology and a CD4+ T cell count above 400 cells/uL. Before stimulation, PBMCs were isolated using density centrifugation and then depleted of CD8+ T cells. CD8-depleted PBMCs were stimulated for about 19 hours with anti-CD28/CD49d costimulation, CD40-blocking antibody and enfuvirtide to prevent new infections. Cell sorting was performed on a Beckman Coulter MoFlo Legacy or XDP sorter, and dead cells were excluded with propidium iodide. Genomic DNA was extracted using the QIAamp DNA Mini Kit for samples with more than one million cells and using the Quick-DNA Microprep Kit for all other samples.

The source material was CD4+ T cells sorted from PBMCs after approximately 19-hour stimulation, sampled from a patient who received antiretroviral therapy. According to the study, the label for this sample's cell subset or site signals: CD40L-CD69- CD45RO-high memory CD4 T cells not responding to Gag peptides. Recombination linked TRBV18 to TRBJ2-5, with TRBD2 identical over 14 junction bases. The TCR comes from an adult woman with HIV who was CMV-seropositive. The CDR3 region has the sequence CASSPGLAGGIQETQYF. The base sequence is TGTGCCAGCTCACCAGGACTAGCGGGGGGCATTCAAGAGACCCAGTACTTC.